The subject of this entry is one T cell receptor beta chain. This specimen belongs to a study of blood T cell repertoires in COVID-19. Study background: Nucleic acid was either cDNA or gDNA, and it came from T cells, B-cell-depleted T cells, or PBMCs.

TCRdb's copy holds only in-frame clones and misses some; the assay was immunoSEQ multiplex PCR. Of some 98,000 clones listed, over 70% are singletons. The CDR3 is 16 amino acids. Looked up from germline, CDR1 is SEHNR and CDR2 is FQNEAQ (reference sequence). The V segment lost 4 bases and the J segment 3 bases; nucleotides outside the gene matches: 10. The specimen was peripheral blood. The receptor was derived from a human donor in a cohort sampled during active COVID-19. This sequence joins TRBV7-9 and TRBJ1-2, with 8 nucleotides matching TRBD1. CDR3 amino acids: CASSSLPGQGHYGYTF. The CDR3 DNA reads TGTGCCAGCAGCTCCCTCCCTGGACAGGGACACTATGGCTACACCTTC.